This entry concerns a single TCR beta chain. What it binds is unknown. Profiling relied on immunoSEQ multiplex PCR, and the TCRdb table lists in-frame clones only, not all of them. This table has around 88,000 clones, approximately 86% appearing once. CDR3 length: 15 amino acids. CDR1 and CDR2 from the germline V gene are MNHEY and SVGAGI. Between the trimmed V and J ends, which lost 0 bases and 8 bases, there was a span of 16 bases. This sample was taken from a study of T cell responses to AZD1222 COVID-19 vaccine. About the research overall: Whether given at about 4 or about 12 weeks, second doses were pooled. Notes on the study in general: The donors showed a predominance of white British ancestry and of females, with possible underestimation of clonal diversity.

Sequences were derived from peripheral blood, sampled on day 0 of AZD1222 vaccination. V usage is TRBV6-5 and J usage is TRBJ1-2; possibly TRBD1 for D (5 bases). The receptor comes from an adult in good health. Here the CDR3 reads CASSYSVWDEDGYTF. CDR3 sequence (DNA): TGTGCCAGCAGTTACTCGGTATGGGACGAGGACGGCTACACCTTC.